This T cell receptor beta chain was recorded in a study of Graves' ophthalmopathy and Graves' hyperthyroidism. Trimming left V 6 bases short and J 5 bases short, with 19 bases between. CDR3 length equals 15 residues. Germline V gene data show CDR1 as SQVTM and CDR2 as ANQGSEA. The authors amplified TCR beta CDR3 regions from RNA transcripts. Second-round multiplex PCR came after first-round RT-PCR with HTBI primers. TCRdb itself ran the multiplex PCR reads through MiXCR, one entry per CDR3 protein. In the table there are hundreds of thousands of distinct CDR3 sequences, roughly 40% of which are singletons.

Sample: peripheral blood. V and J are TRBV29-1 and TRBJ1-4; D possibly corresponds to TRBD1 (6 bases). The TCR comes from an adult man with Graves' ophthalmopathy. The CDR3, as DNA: TGCAGCGTCGCGCAGGGGACGGATGTGAATGAAAAACTGTTTTTT. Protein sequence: CSVAQGTDVNEKLFF.